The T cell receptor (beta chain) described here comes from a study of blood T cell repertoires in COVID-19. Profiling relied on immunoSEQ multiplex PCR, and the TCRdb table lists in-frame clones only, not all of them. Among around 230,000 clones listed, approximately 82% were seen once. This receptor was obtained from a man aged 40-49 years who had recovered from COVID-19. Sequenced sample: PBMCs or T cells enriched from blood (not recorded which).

CDR3 sequence: CASSYNRASFEQFF. In nucleotides, the CDR3 is TGTGCCAGCAGTTACAATAGAGCATCTTTTGAGCAGTTCTTC. The J gene is TRBJ2-1, the V gene TRBV6-5; unclear D gene. V dropped 2 bases and J dropped 9 bases, with 14 bases sitting between them. The CDR3 runs to 14 residues. Germline values: CDR1 MNHEY, CDR2 SVGAGI.